Listed below are T cell receptor beta chains from one sample, sequenced in a study of shared T cell receptors in the human thymus. Generated by immunoSEQ multiplex PCR, the TCRdb table keeps only in-frame clones and is missing some. Of some 660,000 clones in the sample, approximately 87% were seen once. These data were likewise used in another study, on human thymus T cells.

Sequencing input: thymocytes. The receptors derive from a boy under two years old with a congenital heart defect. CDR3s include the opening cysteine and the closing phenylalanine or tryptophan. A D gene is named only where the DNA matches it firmly. Rows may omit the clone size; those that give it use once, few, many or a size class.

J: TRBJ1-5
V: TRBV5-5
D: -
size: -
length: 15
CDR3: CASSPLWQGNQPQHF
DNA: TGTGCCAGCAGCCCACTATGGCAGGGAAATCAGCCCCAGCATTTT

J: TRBJ2-1
V: TRBV5-1
D: TRBD2
size: -
length: 17
CDR3: CASSFLAGGEGYNEQFF
DNA: TGCGCCAGCAGCTTCCTCGCGGGAGGAGAGGGATACAATGAGCAGTTCTTC

J: TRBJ2-7
V: TRBV27
D: TRBD1
size: once
length: 14
CDR3: CASSYRTGPREQYF
DNA: TGTGCCAGCAGTTACCGGACAGGGCCGCGCGAGCAGTACTTC

J: TRBJ2-5
V: TRBV7-9
D: -
size: -
length: 18
CDR3: CASSLAFVAGRLGETQYF
DNA: TGTGCCAGCAGCTTAGCGTTTGTGGCAGGGCGTTTGGGAGAGACCCAGTACTTC

J: TRBJ2-1
V: TRBV2
D: TRBD1
size: -
length: 12
CDR3: CASREQGDEQFF
DNA: TGTGCCAGCAGAGAACAGGGGGATGAGCAGTTCTTC

J: TRBJ2-7
V: TRBV5-5
D: -
size: -
length: 11
CDR3: CASNDRDEQYF
DNA: TGTGCCAGCAACGACCGGGACGAGCAGTACTTC

J: TRBJ2-7
V: TRBV5-1
D: -
size: -
length: 15
CDR3: CASSLGDGRGYEQYF
DNA: TGCGCCAGCAGCTTGGGAGATGGCAGGGGCTACGAGCAGTACTTC

J: TRBJ1-5
V: TRBV2
D: -
size: -
length: 17
CDR3: CASSSIREGPSNQPQHF
DNA: TGTGCCAGCAGTTCGATTCGGGAGGGACCCAGCAATCAGCCCCAGCATTTT

J: TRBJ2-2
V: TRBV11-2
D: -
size: -
length: 17
CDR3: CASSLSPSEKNTGELFF
DNA: TGTGCCAGCAGCTTAAGTCCTAGCGAGAAAAACACCGGGGAGCTGTTTTTT

J: TRBJ2-3
V: TRBV27
D: TRBD2
size: -
length: 22
CDR3: CASSLQYSSGLAGGPSTDTQYF
DNA: TGTGCCAGCAGTTTACAATACAGTTCCGGACTAGCGGGGGGGCCTAGCACAGATACGCAGTATTTT

J: TRBJ2-7
V: TRBV10-3
D: -
size: -
length: 14
CDR3: CAIKPTGRSWEQYF
DNA: TGTGCCATCAAGCCGACAGGACGGTCGTGGGAGCAGTACTTC

J: TRBJ2-3
V: TRBV4-3
D: TRBD2
size: -
length: 19
CDR3: CASSRPGDPFSGGSDTQYF
DNA: TGCGCCAGCAGCCGACCCGGGGACCCTTTTTCGGGAGGGTCAGATACGCAGTATTTT

J: TRBJ2-6
V: TRBV6-4
D: -
size: -
length: 16
CDR3: CASSDGVIPGANVLTF
DNA: TGTGCCAGCAGTGACGGAGTAATACCTGGGGCCAACGTCCTGACTTTC

J: TRBJ2-3
V: TRBV10-3
D: -
size: -
length: 16
CDR3: CAISESEPVGTDTQYF
DNA: TGTGCCATCAGTGAGTCTGAGCCGGTTGGCACAGATACGCAGTATTTT

J: TRBJ1-1
V: TRBV5-6
D: TRBD1
size: -
length: 14
CDR3: CASSLSTGGTEAFF
DNA: TGTGCCAGCAGCTTATCGACAGGGGGCACTGAAGCTTTCTTT

J: TRBJ2-3
V: TRBV6-1
D: -
size: few
length: 15
CDR3: CASKGEDRKTDTQYF
DNA: TGTGCCAGCAAGGGGGAGGACAGGAAAACAGATACGCAGTATTTT

J: TRBJ2-7
V: TRBV4-2
D: -
size: -
length: 15
CDR3: CASSQDDDIPYEQYF
DNA: TGTGCCAGCAGCCAAGATGATGACATCCCCTACGAGCAGTACTTC

J: TRBJ2-7
V: TRBV6-1
D: -
size: -
length: 15
CDR3: CASSEAQLGGGEQYF
DNA: TGTGCCAGCAGTGAAGCACAATTGGGGGGAGGAGAGCAGTACTTC

J: TRBJ1-1
V: TRBV29-1
D: -
size: once
length: 14
CDR3: CSVESGQINTEAFF
DNA: TGCAGCGTTGAGTCAGGGCAGATAAACACTGAAGCTTTCTTT

J: TRBJ2-3
V: TRBV7-2
D: TRBD2
size: -
length: 16
CDR3: CASRKRRSGGTDTQYF
DNA: TGTGCCAGCAGAAAACGGCGGAGCGGGGGCACAGATACGCAGTATTTT

J: TRBJ1-1
V: TRBV29-1
D: -
size: few
length: 17
CDR3: CSDRKEGERAAFAEAFF
DNA: TGCAGCGATCGAAAGGAGGGTGAACGGGCCGCTTTCGCTGAAGCTTTCTTT

J: TRBJ1-1
V: TRBV7-3
D: -
size: -
length: 14
CDR3: CASSPMGPSREAFF
DNA: TGTGCCAGCAGCCCCATGGGGCCCTCAAGGGAAGCTTTCTTT

J: TRBJ2-7
V: TRBV14
D: TRBD2
size: -
length: 18
CDR3: CASSQDGPSGGFRYEQYF
DNA: TGTGCCAGCAGCCAAGATGGTCCCTCGGGAGGGTTCCGTTACGAGCAGTACTTC

J: TRBJ2-7
V: TRBV10-3
D: -
size: -
length: 13
CDR3: CAILQDPEYEQYF
DNA: TGTGCCATCCTACAGGACCCGGAGTACGAGCAGTACTTC

J: TRBJ1-3
V: TRBV30
D: -
size: -
length: 13
CDR3: CAWTVGVWNTIYF
DNA: TGTGCCTGGACGGTAGGGGTATGGAACACCATATATTTT

J: TRBJ2-7
V: TRBV27
D: TRBD1
size: -
length: 15
CDR3: CASSLVGTGPYEQYF
DNA: TGTGCCAGCAGTTTGGTTGGGACAGGGCCGTACGAGCAGTACTTC

J: TRBJ2-3
V: TRBV2
D: TRBD2
size: -
length: 14
CDR3: CASVGTSGGDTQYF
DNA: TGTGCCAGCGTTGGGACTAGCGGGGGGGATACGCAGTATTTT

J: TRBJ1-5
V: TRBV6-1
D: -
size: -
length: 12
CDR3: CASSDIGLPQHF
DNA: TGTGCCAGCAGTGATATCGGACTTCCCCAGCATTTT

J: TRBJ1-1
V: TRBV28
D: -
size: -
length: 14
CDR3: CASRYRGGETEAFF
DNA: TGTGCCAGCAGATATCGGGGGGGAGAAACTGAAGCTTTCTTT

J: TRBJ1-2
V: TRBV5-1
D: -
size: few
length: 13
CDR3: CASNPDSSYGYTF
DNA: TGCGCCAGCAATCCAGACAGCTCCTATGGCTACACCTTC

J: TRBJ2-2
V: TRBV28
D: -
size: -
length: 12
CDR3: CASSFQTGELFF
DNA: TGTGCCAGCAGTTTTCAGACCGGGGAGCTGTTTTTT

J: TRBJ1-3
V: TRBV14
D: -
size: -
length: 16
CDR3: CASSYRTSTGENTIYF
DNA: TGTGCCAGCAGCTACCGAACTTCGACAGGCGAAAACACCATATATTTT

J: TRBJ1-6
V: TRBV6-1
D: TRBD1
size: once
length: 16
CDR3: CASSDRTGLINSPLHF
DNA: TGTGCCAGCAGTGATAGGACAGGGTTGATCAATTCACCCCTCCACTTT

J: TRBJ1-1
V: TRBV5-5
D: -
size: -
length: 17
CDR3: CASSRMWQEGPNTEAFF
DNA: TGCGCCAGCAGCCGTATGTGGCAGGAGGGACCGAACACTGAAGCTTTCTTT

J: TRBJ2-1
V: TRBV4-3
D: TRBD2
size: -
length: 18
CDR3: CASSQGLAGGPRYNEQFF
DNA: TGCGCCAGCAGCCAGGGACTAGCGGGAGGGCCAAGGTACAATGAGCAGTTCTTC

J: TRBJ2-7
V: TRBV5-1
D: TRBD2
size: -
length: 14
CDR3: CASSLVGLACEQYF
DNA: TGCGCCAGCAGCTTGGTGGGACTAGCATGCGAGCAGTACTTC

J: TRBJ2-7
V: TRBV11-2
D: TRBD2
size: -
length: 17
CDR3: CASSLARDLADTYEQYF
DNA: TGTGCCAGCAGCTTAGCTCGGGACCTAGCGGACACCTACGAGCAGTACTTC

J: TRBJ1-2
V: TRBV7-2
D: -
size: -
length: 12
CDR3: CASSPDRLGYTF
DNA: TGTGCCAGCAGCCCCGACAGGCTCGGCTACACCTTC

J: TRBJ2-3
V: TRBV27
D: TRBD2
size: -
length: 15
CDR3: CASIEAGGFTDTQYF
DNA: TGTGCCTCCATTGAGGCGGGAGGTTTCACAGATACGCAGTATTTT

J: TRBJ1-5
V: TRBV19
D: -
size: -
length: 14
CDR3: CASRASYSNQPQHF
DNA: TGTGCCAGTAGAGCTAGTTATAGCAATCAGCCCCAGCATTTT

J: TRBJ2-2
V: TRBV11-2
D: TRBD2
size: -
length: 16
CDR3: CASSALLAGGTGELFF
DNA: TGTGCCAGCAGCGCCCTCCTAGCGGGCGGGACCGGGGAGCTGTTTTTT

J: TRBJ2-1
V: TRBV14
D: -
size: -
length: 18
CDR3: CASSQALRQDRSLDEQFF
DNA: TGTGCCAGCAGCCAAGCTTTACGACAGGATCGGTCTCTCGATGAGCAGTTCTTC

J: TRBJ2-2
V: TRBV28
D: -
size: -
length: 13
CDR3: CASRRTEYGELFF
DNA: TGTGCCAGCCGACGGACAGAGTACGGGGAGCTGTTTTTT

J: TRBJ2-3
V: TRBV10-3
D: TRBD2
size: -
length: 15
CDR3: CAIRGASGGADTQYF
DNA: TGTGCCATCAGAGGGGCTAGCGGGGGGGCAGATACGCAGTATTTT

J: TRBJ2-3
V: TRBV18
D: -
size: -
length: 18
CDR3: CASSPLPPSRGSTDTQYF
DNA: TGTGCCAGCTCACCACTTCCACCGAGCAGGGGCAGCACAGATACGCAGTATTTT

J: TRBJ2-4
V: TRBV5-1
D: TRBD2
size: -
length: 17
CDR3: CASSLRDGRGAKNIQYF
DNA: TGCGCCAGCAGCTTGCGGGACGGGAGGGGGGCCAAAAACATTCAGTACTTC

J: TRBJ2-2
V: TRBV28
D: TRBD2
size: -
length: 18
CDR3: CASSLAQVKRGKNGELFF
DNA: TGTGCCAGCAGTTTAGCCCAGGTCAAGCGGGGTAAAAACGGGGAGCTGTTTTTT